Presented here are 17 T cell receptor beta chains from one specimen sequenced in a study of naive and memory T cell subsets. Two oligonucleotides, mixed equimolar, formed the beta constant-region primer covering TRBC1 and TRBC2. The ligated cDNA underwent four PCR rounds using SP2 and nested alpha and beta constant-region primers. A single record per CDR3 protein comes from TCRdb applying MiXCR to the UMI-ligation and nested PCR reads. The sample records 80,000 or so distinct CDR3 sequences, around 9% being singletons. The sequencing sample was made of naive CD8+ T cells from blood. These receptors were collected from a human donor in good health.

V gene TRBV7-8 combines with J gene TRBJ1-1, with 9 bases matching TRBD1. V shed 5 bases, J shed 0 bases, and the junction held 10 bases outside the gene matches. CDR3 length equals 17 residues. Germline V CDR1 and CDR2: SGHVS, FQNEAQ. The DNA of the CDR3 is TGTGCCAGCAGCCCCCGGGACAGGGAGCTCATGAACACTGAAGCTTTCTTT. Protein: CASSPRDRELMNTEAFF.

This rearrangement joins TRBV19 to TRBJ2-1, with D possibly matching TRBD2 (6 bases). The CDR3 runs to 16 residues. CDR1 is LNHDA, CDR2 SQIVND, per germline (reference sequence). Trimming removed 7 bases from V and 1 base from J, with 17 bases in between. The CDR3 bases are TGTGCCAGTACCGGACTCCCCCGGGGGTCCTACAATGAGCAGTTCTTC. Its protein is CASTGLPRGSYNEQFF.

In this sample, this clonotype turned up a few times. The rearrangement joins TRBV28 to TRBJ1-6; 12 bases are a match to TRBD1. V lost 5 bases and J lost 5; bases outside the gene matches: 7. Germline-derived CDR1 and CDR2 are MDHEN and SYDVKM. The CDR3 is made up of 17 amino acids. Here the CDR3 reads CASSIEGQGANNSPLHF. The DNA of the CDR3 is TGTGCCAGCAGTATCGAGGGACAGGGGGCGAATAATTCACCCCTCCACTTT. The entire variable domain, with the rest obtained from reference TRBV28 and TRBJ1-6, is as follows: DVKVTQSSRYLVKRTGEKVFLECVQDMDHENMFWYRQDPGLGLRLIYFSYDVKMKEKGDIPEGYSVSREKKERFSLILESASTNQTSMYLCASSIEGQGANNSPLHFGNGTRLTVT.

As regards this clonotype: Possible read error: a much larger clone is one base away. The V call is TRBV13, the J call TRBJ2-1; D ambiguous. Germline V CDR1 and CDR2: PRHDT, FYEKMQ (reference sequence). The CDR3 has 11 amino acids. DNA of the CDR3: TGTGACAGCAGCCGGACGGATGAGCAGTTCTTC. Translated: CDSSRTDEQFF.

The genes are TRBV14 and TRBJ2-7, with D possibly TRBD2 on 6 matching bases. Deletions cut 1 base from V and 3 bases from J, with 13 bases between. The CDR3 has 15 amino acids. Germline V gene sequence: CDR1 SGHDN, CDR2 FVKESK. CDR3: CASSQVPRAGYEQYF. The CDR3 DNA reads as TGTGCCAGCAGCCAAGTTCCCCGAGCGGGCTACGAGCAGTACTTC.

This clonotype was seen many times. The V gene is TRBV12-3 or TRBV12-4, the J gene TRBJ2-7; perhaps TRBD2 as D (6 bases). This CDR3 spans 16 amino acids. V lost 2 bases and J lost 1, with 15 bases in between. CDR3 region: CASSLLGPSASYEQYF. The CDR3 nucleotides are TGTGCCAGCAGTTTACTTGGTCCTAGCGCATCCTACGAGCAGTACTTC.

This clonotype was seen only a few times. The CDR3 DNA reads as TGCAGCGTCACCTTAGAGGGATACGAGCAGTACTTC. This translates into CSVTLEGYEQYF. V usage is TRBV29-1 and J usage is TRBJ2-7, with D possibly being TRBD2 (5 bases). Trimming took 6 bases from V and 4 from J, leaving 13 bases between them. The CDR3 loop spans 12 amino acids. Per germline, CDR1 SQVTM and CDR2 ANQGSEA.

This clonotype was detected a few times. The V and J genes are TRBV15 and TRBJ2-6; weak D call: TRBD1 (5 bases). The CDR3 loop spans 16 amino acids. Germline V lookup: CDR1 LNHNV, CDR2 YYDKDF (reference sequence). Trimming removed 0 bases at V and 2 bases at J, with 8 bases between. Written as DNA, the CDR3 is TGTGCCACCAGCAGAGAAAGGGGCACTGGGGCCAACGTCCTGACTTTC. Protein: CATSRERGTGANVLTF.

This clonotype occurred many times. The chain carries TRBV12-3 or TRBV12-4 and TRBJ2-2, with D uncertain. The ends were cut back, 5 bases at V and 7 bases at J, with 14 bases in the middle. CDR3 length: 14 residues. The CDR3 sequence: CASSLRSFGGELFF. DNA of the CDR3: TGTGCCAGCAGTCTCAGGAGTTTTGGCGGGGAGCTGTTTTTT.

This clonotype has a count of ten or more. In DNA, the CDR3 is TGCAGCGTTGCAGGGTCCTACAATGAGCAGTTCTTC. It translates to CSVAGSYNEQFF. V usage is TRBV29-1 and J usage is TRBJ2-1; TRBD1 might be the D (5 bases). This CDR3 is 12 amino acids long. V shed 4 bases and J shed 1 base, with 5 bases lying between them. Per the germline V gene, CDR1 is SQVTM and CDR2 is ANQGSEA.

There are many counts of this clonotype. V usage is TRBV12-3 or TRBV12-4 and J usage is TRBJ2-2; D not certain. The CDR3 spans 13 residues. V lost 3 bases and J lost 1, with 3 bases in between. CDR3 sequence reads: CASSLGNTGELFF. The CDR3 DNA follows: TGTGCCAGCAGTTTGGGGAACACCGGGGAGCTGTTTTTT.

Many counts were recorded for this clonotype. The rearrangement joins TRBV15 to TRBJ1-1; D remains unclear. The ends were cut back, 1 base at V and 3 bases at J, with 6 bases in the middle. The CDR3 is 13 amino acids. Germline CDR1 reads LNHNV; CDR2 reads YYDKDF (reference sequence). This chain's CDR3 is CATSRGGYTEAFF. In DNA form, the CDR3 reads TGTGCCACCAGCAGAGGAGGGTACACTGAAGCTTTCTTT.

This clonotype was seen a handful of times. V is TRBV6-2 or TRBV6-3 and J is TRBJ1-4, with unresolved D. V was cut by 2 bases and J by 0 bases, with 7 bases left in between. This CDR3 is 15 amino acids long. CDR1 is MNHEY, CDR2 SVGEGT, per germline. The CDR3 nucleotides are TGTGCCAGCAGTTACGAGGAGTCAACTAATGAAAAACTGTTTTTT. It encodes CASSYEESTNEKLFF.

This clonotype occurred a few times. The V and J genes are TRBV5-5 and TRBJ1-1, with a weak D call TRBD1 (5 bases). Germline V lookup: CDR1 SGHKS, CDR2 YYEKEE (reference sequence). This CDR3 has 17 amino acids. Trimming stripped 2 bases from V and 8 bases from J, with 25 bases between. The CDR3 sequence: CASSFVRGPAGRVEAFF. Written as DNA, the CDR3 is TGTGCCAGCAGCTTTGTTAGGGGTCCGGCTGGACGGGTAGAAGCTTTCTTT.

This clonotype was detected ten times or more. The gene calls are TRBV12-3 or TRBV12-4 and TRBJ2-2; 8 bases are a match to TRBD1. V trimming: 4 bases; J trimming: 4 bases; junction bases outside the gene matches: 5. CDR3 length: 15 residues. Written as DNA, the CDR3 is TGTGCCAGCAGTTCCAGGGGGCGCCGCACCGGGGAGCTGTTTTTT. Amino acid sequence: CASSSRGRRTGELFF.

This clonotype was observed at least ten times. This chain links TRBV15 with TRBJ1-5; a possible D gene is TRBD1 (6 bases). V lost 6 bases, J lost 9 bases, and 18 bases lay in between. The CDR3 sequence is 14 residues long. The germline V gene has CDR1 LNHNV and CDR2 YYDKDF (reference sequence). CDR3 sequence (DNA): TGTGCCACCAGTGGCCGACAGGTGACGAGGCCCCAGCATTTT. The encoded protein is CATSGRQVTRPQHF.

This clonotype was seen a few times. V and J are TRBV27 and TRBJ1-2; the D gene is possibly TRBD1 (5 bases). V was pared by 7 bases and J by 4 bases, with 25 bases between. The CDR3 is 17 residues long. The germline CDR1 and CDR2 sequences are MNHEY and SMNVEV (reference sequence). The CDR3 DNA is TGTGCCAGCACTCGCGCCCGCCCTCAGGGTAGCAGCTATGGCTACACCTTC. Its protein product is CASTRARPQGSSYGYTF.